These 10 T cell receptor beta chains were sequenced from one sample in a study of early stage breast cancer tumors. Clones were read by immunoSEQ multiplex PCR, and TCRdb kept only the in-frame ones, dropping some. The repertoire holds around 48,000 clones, with over 80% as singletons. Material for sequencing was blood. The receptors derive from a person between 65 and 80 years old with breast cancer.

This chain uses TRBV30 with TRBJ1-6; D unresolved. V shed 3 bases and J shed 8 bases, with 11 bases lying between them. This CDR3 has 13 residues. Germline V gene data show CDR1 as GTSNPN and CDR2 as SVGIG (reference sequence). CDR3 sequence reads: CAWRRERDSPLHF. The CDR3 nucleotides read TGTGCCTGGAGGCGGGAGAGGGATTCACCCCTCCACTTT.

This chain links TRBV6-6 with TRBJ1-6; D is unclear. CDR1 is MNHNY and CDR2 is SVGAGI in the germline V gene (reference sequence). This CDR3 is built from 16 residues. V lost 0 bases to trimming and J lost 3 bases, with 9 bases between them. CDR3 sequence reads: CASSYSTPNYNSPLHF. The CDR3 DNA is TGTGCCAGCAGTTACTCGACACCAAACTATAATTCACCCCTCCACTTT.

The rearrangement uses TRBV6-5 and TRBJ1-1; a possible D gene is TRBD1 (6 bases). Trimming removed 2 bases from V and 8 bases from J, with 18 bases in between. The V gene's germline CDR1 is MNHEY and CDR2 SVGAGI. This CDR3 has 15 amino acids. CDR3 DNA sequence: TGTGCCAGCAGTTACCAGACAGGCCGCCTTTTAGAAGCTTTCTTT. It yields the protein CASSYQTGRLLEAFF.

The CDR3 spells CASSLSGLAGLYEQYF. CDR3 DNA sequence: TGTGCCAGCAGTTTGTCGGGACTAGCGGGTCTTTACGAGCAGTACTTC. The gene calls are TRBV6-5 and TRBJ2-7; TRBD2 matches at 12 bases. CDR1 is MNHEY and CDR2 is SVGAGI in the germline V gene. J gave up 4 bases and V 4 bases, and 8 bases lay outside the gene matches. The CDR3 runs to 16 residues.

The chain links TRBV5-1 to TRBJ1-2; 7 bases fit TRBD1. Trimming took 0 bases from V and 6 from J; bases not matched to a gene: 11. CDR3 length equals 16 residues. The germline V gene encodes CDR1 SGHRS and CDR2 YFSETQ. Here the CDR3 reads CASSLEGAEIGNGYTF. CDR3 nucleotides: TGCGCCAGCAGCTTGGAGGGGGCTGAAATCGGGAATGGCTACACCTTC.

This rearrangement joins TRBV29-1 to TRBJ1-1, with 11 bases fitting TRBD1. The CDR3 extends over 14 amino acids. Per the germline V gene, CDR1 is SQVTM and CDR2 is ANQGSEA. The J segment lost 4 bases and the V segment lost 6 bases, leaving 7 bases of the junction unmatched. The CDR3 region is CSVTQGTGGTEAFF. CDR3 nucleotides: TGCAGCGTCACACAAGGGACAGGGGGCACTGAAGCTTTCTTT.

This chain connects TRBV7-8 to TRBJ2-3; the match to TRBD2 covers 7 bases. Trimming took 5 bases from V and 5 from J; bases not matched to a gene: 13. Germline CDR1 SGHVS, CDR2 FQNEAQ. The CDR3 spans 16 residues. The CDR3 loop is CASSRLGAGEGDTQYF. Written as DNA, the CDR3 is TGTGCCAGCAGCCGCCTTGGCGCGGGGGAAGGAGATACGCAGTATTTT.

V and J are TRBV28 and TRBJ1-1, with 8 bases identical to TRBD1. Germline assignment: CDR1 MDHEN and CDR2 SYDVKM. The CDR3 is made up of 13 amino acids. With 5 bases clipped from V and 8 bases from J, the junction kept 7 bases outside the gene matches. CDR3 sequence reads: CASSPGQGTEAFF. DNA for the CDR3: TGTGCCAGCAGTCCCGGACAGGGCACAGAAGCTTTCTTT.

This clone was observed once. This chain connects TRBV6-5 to TRBJ2-5, with no clear D. CDR3 length equals 12 residues. Germline CDR1 MNHEY, CDR2 SVGAGI. The ends were cut back, 6 bases at V and 2 bases at J, with 7 bases in the middle. The CDR3 DNA reads as TGTGCCAGCAGAGCCCCTCAAGAGACCCAGTACTTC. It specifies CASRAPQETQYF.

The chain links TRBV4-1 to TRBJ1-5; D uncertain. Germline-derived CDR1 and CDR2 are MGHRA and YSYEKL. V dropped 1 base and J dropped 7 bases, with 8 bases sitting between them. The length of the CDR3 is 13 residues. The CDR3 nucleotides are TGCGCCAGCAGCCAAGGAGGGAGACAGCCCCAGCATTTT. Its protein is CASSQGGRQPQHF.